This TCR beta chain was retrieved from a study of blood T cells in healthy people across ages (dated by TCRdb to 2015 to 2017). A note on the overall study: In model experiments, template switching captured roughly one uniquely barcoded TCR beta cDNA molecule for every two T cells. To track age-related changes in TCR beta repertoire diversity, the study relied on deep sequencing normalized with unique cDNA molecular identifiers. For two donors (one aged 18 to 30 and one aged 80 or older), the study analyzed two additional independent replicas of 1 million unique cDNA reads from the same blood draw. The donors were split into four age groups: young (average 16 years), middle-aged (roughly 40), aged (62) and long-lived (roughly 80). To avoid experimental bias, donors of different ages were spread randomly across the sequencing lanes.

The roughly 42 donors, aged roughly 6 to 95 years, were systemically healthy Caucasian individuals from Russia. Each donor gave about 10 milliliters of peripheral blood, drawn into EDTA-treated Vacutainer tubes. Ficoll-Paque density-gradient centrifugation was used to isolate PBMCs, with at least 6 million obtained per sample. Total RNA, at least 6 micrograms per sample, was extracted from PBMCs with Trizol reagent. Naive CD45RAhigh/CD27high T cell percentages were measured by flow cytometry on a PBMC aliquot from every donor. The germline V gene (reference sequence) yields SEHNR for CDR1 and FQNEAQ for CDR2. V is pared back by 5 bases and J by 3 bases, with 17 bases lying between the germline termini. Inclusive of the bounding cysteine and phenylalanine, the CDR3 is 15 residues long. Here the CDR3 DNA is all that survives: 45 bases in frame from base 1. Library prep was done by 5' RACE. Sequencing was carried out with an Illumina HiSeq 2500. A second 7 to 11 cycle PCR used a sample-barcoded 5' primer and a J-beta primer mix. A template-switch 5' adaptor carrying 12 random nucleotides introduced a unique molecular identifier onto each TCR beta cDNA molecule. Each sample yielded at least 3 million CDR3-containing paired-end reads. First-strand cDNA was synthesized from all RNA with the Mint cDNA synthesis kit, primed by a TRBC-specific oligonucleotide. After uracil-DNA glycosylase treatment, a first 18-cycle PCR used universal primers M1SS and BC2_uni_R on all cDNA. The authors' analysis ran thus. For normalization, 1 million high-quality reads, each with a distinct molecular identifier, were randomly selected from each sample. Instead of being binned into consensus sequences, reads with shared molecular identifiers were discarded. MiTCR, set to a Q25 quality threshold and the strictest error-elimination algorithm, was used for CDR3 identification, clonotype clustering and error correction. A nonparametric unseen species model using Euler transformation provided a lower-bound estimate of total TCR beta diversity. TCRdb cleaned the public reads at Q25 with fastp, built clones with MiXCR and kept in-frame beta chains. One record per CDR3 amino acid sequence lists the most common genes and DNA. The V and J calls shown here were made by TCRdb, not taken from the authors' results. The sample includes 850,000 to 1,000,000 distinct CDR3 sequences, with roughly 43% observed a single time. The ten largest clones take up over 10% of the sample.

Findings and caveats that apply to the study as a whole: The long-lived group showed more naive CD4+ T cells, fewer expanded clones and increased TCR diversity than the aged group, suggesting age selection. Since profiling was done on bulk unsorted PBMCs, naive and antigen-experienced compartments could not be conclusively compared. Estimates of total diversity based on one million sequenced T cells were considered lower bounds and underestimates. There was a strong correlation between observed TCR beta diversity and the percentage of naive T cells measured by flow cytometry. Because the CMV infection status of the donors was unknown, age-related changes in expanded clonotypes may potentially have been confounded. As age increased, observed TCR beta diversity per million T cells dropped in a roughly linear way, and a significant reduction was already evident by age 40.

This clonotype was counted between two and nine times. The target of this receptor is not known. Per-base qualities were not stored, and no clone one base away is much larger. The sequence joins TRBV7-9 to TRBJ2-7; TRBD1 is possibly the D segment (5 matching bases). The specimen sequenced was blood. This sequence originates from a man under 40 in good health. The CDR3 protein: CASSLETGLIYEQYF. The base sequence is TGTGCCAGCAGCCTAGAAACAGGCCTCATCTACGAGCAGTACTTC. The CDR3 plus the reference TRBV7-9 and TRBJ2-7 genes for the other parts give the full variable domain: DTGVSQNPRHKITKRGQNVTFRCDPISEHNRLYWYRQTLGQGPEFLTYFQNEAQLEKSRLLSDRFSAERPKGSFSTLEIQRTEQGDSAMYLCASSLETGLIYEQYFGPGTRLTVT.